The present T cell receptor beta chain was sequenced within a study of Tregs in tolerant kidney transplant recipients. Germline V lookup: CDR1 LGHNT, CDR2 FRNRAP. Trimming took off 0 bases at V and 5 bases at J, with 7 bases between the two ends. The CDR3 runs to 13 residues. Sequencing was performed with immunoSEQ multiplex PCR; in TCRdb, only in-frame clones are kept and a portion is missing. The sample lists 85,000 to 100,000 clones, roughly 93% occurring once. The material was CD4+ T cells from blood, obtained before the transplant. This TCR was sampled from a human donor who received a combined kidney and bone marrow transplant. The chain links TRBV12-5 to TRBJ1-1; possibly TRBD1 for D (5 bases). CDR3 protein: CASGLVDNTEAFF. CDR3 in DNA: TGTGCTAGTGGTTTGGTGGACAATACTGAAGCTTTCTTT.